The rows below give T cell receptor beta chains drawn from one sample of a study of blood T cell repertoires in COVID-19. TCRdb's table, derived via immunoSEQ multiplex PCR, lists solely in-frame clones and lacks some. The sample has approximately 90,000 clones, 89% seen once. Sequenced sample: peripheral blood. The receptor set was obtained from a woman aged 70-85 years with acute or convalescent COVID-19. Each CDR3 is given with its conserved first and last residue.

>TRBV3-1/TRBV3-2
CASSLLQGKIFGEQFF
>TRBV6-1
CASSESRGSETQYF
>TRBV5-6
CASSRGTDRQPQHF
>TRBV29-1
CSASPGQGANEKLFF
>TRBV5-1
CASSLAPGSTEAFF
>TRBV5-1
CASTIEGHRSGYTF
>TRBV15
CATSRVQGLVSNEQFF
>TRBV6-2/TRBV6-3
CASSTRAGGGGTNEKLFF
>TRBV9
CASSQGGGEGQPQHF
>TRBV2
CASKASGGPPDTQYF
>TRBV4-2
CASSPNTAGTSGRAVTGELFF
>TRBV28
CASTRQGPHEQYF
>TRBV21-1
CASRDRENTEAFF
>TRBV11-2
CASTGEGTGGDTQYF
>TRBV3-1/TRBV3-2
CASSQSDGGYEQYF
>TRBV11-2
CASSLEDGGPNEQFF
>TRBV24-1
CATSDSNTGGVDGYTF
>TRBV2
CASLWQGYNEQFF
>TRBV4-2
CASSGGSLTTDTQYF
>TRBV3-1/TRBV3-2
CASSQRQVVNSPLHF
>TRBV19
CASRTGQGGSDTGELFF
>TRBV19
CASSPGQGAVLGQPQHF
>TRBV6-5
CAIQLVLNSNQPQHF
>TRBV5-4
CASSLFSSGKDNEQFF
>TRBV2
CASSVAVNTEAFF
>TRBV18
CASSPEQGGEKLFF
>TRBV5-1
CASSLEGQGAGGYTF
>TRBV30
CAWRTGAEQYF
>TRBV2
CASAADNQPQHF
>TRBV7-6
CASSYDEGNTIYF
>TRBV5-5
CASSLWTDNEQFF
>TRBV2
CASRLTSATGELFF
>TRBV15
CATSRTGLGGSPLHF
>TRBV28
CASSSPNRGAFVKLFF
>TRBV7-9
CASSPDPTVEAFF
>TRBV3-1/TRBV3-2
CASSPRPGTKETQYF
>TRBV19
CASDAGLPGLFF
>TRBV18
CASSLNQGAPEAFF
>TRBV6-1
CASSEWREGSYEQYF
>TRBV15
CATSREYRDSLEPQHF
>TRBV28
CASRAQGNYGYTF
>TRBV12-3/TRBV12-4
CASSLAGTLHF
>TRBV28
CASSGTGITDTQYF
>TRBV7-9
CASSLDRVADTQYF
>TRBV5-1
CASSLAVQGGTEAFF
>TRBV11-2
CASSVQGRSGEAFF
>TRBV7-9
CASSLAGTSSDEQYF
>TRBV12-3/TRBV12-4
CASSMGQSTEAFF
>TRBV19
CATSIEWTDSNQPQHF
>TRBV6-6
CASSYALTAVYGYTF
>TRBV30
CAWSLQNYGYTF
>TRBV28
CASSPRYANQPQHF
>TRBV6-5
CASSSDRPTNEKLFF